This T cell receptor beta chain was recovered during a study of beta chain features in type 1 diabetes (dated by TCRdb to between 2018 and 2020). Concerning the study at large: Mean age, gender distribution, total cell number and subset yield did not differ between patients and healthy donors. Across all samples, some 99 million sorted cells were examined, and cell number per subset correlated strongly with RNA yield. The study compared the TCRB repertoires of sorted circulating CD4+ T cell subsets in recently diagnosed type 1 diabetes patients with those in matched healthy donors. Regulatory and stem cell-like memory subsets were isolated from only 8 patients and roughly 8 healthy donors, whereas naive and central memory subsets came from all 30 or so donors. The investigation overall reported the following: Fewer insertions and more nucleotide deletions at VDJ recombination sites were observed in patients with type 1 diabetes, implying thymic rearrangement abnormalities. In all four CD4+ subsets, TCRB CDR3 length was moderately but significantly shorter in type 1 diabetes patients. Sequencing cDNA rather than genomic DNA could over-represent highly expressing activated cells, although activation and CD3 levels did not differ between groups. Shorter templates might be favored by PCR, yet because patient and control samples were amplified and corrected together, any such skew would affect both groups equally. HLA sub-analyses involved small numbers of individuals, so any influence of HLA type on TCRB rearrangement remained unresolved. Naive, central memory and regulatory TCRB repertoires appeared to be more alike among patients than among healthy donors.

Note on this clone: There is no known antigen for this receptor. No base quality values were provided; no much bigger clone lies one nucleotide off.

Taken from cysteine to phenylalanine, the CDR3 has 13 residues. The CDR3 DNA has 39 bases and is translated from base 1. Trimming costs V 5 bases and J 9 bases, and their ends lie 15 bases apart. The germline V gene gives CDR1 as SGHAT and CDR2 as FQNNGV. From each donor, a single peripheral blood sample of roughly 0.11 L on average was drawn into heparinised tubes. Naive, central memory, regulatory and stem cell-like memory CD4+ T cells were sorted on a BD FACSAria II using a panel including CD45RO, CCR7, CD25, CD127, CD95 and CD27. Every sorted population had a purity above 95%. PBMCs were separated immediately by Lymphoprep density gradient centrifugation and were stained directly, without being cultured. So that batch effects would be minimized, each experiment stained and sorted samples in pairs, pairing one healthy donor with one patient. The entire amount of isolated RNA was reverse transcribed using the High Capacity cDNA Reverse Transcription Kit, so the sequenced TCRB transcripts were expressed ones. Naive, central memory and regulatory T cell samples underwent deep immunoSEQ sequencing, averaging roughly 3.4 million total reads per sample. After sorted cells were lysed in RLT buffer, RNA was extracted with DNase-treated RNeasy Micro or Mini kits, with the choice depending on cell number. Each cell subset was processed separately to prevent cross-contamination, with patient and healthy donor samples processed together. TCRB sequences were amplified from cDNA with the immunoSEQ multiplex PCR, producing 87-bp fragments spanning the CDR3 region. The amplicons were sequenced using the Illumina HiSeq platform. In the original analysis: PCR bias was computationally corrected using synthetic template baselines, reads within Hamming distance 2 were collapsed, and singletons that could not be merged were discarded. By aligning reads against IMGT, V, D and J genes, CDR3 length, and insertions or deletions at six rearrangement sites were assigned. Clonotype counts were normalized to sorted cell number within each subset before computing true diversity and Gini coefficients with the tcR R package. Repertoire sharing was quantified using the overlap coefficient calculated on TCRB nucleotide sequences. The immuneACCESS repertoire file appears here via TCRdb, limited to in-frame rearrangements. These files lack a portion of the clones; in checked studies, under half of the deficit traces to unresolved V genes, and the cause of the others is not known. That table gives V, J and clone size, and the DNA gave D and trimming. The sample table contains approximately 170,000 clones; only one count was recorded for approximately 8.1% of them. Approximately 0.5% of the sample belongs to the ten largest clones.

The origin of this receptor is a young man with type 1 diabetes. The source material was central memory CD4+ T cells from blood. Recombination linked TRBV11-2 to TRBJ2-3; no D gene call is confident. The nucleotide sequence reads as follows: TGTGCCAGCAGCCCAGCTGACACGTGGACGCAGTATTTT. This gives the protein CASSPADTWTQYF.